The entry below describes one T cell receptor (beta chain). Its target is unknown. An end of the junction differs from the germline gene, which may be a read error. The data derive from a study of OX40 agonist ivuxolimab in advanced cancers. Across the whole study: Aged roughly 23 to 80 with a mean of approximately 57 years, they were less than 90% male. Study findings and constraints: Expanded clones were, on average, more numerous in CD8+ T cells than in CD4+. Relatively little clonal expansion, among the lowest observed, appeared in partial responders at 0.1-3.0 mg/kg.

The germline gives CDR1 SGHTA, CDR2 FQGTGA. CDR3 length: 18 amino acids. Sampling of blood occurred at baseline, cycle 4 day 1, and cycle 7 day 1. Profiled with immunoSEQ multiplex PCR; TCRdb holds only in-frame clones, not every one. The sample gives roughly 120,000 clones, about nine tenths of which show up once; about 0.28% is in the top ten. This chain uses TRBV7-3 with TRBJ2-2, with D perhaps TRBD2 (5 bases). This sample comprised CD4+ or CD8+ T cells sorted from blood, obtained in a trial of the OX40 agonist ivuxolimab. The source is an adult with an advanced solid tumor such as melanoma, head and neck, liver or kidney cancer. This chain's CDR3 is CASSPLETANFLLWGAVF. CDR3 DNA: TGTGCCAGCAGCCCCCTGGAAACAGCTAACTTTCTCCTCTGGGGAGCTGTTTTT.